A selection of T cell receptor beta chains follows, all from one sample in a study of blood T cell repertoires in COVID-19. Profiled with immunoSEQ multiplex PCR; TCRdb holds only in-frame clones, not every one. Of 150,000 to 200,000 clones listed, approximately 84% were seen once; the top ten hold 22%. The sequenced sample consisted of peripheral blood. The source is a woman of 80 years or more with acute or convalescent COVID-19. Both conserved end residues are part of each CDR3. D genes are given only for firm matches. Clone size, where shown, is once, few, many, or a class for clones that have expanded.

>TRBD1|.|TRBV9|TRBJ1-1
TGTGCCTCCGGGACAGGGACCACTGAAGCTTTCTTT
CASGTGTTEAFF
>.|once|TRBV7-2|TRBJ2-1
TGTGCCAGCAGCTCCGAGATATACAATGAGCAGTTCTTC
CASSSEIYNEQFF
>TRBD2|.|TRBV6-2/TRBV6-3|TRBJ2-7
TGTGCCAGCAGTTACTCGGGACTAGCGGGAATGTACGAGCAGTACTTC
CASSYSGLAGMYEQYF
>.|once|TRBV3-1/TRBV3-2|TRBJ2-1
TGTGCCAGCAGCCAGACGGGAGTCCTTCACAATGAGCAGTTCTTC
CASSQTGVLHNEQFF
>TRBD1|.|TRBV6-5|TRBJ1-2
TGTGCCAGCAGTTATTCGGGTGGGACAGGGGGTTTTGGCTACACCTTC
CASSYSGGTGGFGYTF
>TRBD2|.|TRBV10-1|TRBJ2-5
TGCGCCAGCAGTGAGTATGGGGGGGGAGAGACCCAGTACTTC
CASSEYGGGETQYF
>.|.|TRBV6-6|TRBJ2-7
TGTGCCAGCACCCCTCATGGAGGGCCTGGGCAGTACTTC
CASTPHGGPGQYF
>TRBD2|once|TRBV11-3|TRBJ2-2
TGTGCCAGCAGCCCCCTAGCGGGCCCCACCGGGGAGCTGTTTTTT
CASSPLAGPTGELFF
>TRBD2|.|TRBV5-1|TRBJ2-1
TGCGCCAGCAGCTTGGATTCGGGGGGCTCCTACAATGAGCAGTTCTTC
CASSLDSGGSYNEQFF
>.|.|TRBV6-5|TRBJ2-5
TGTGCCAGCAGTTACTCGCGGGGAGAGACCCAGTACTTC
CASSYSRGETQYF
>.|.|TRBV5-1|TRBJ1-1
TGCGCCAGCAGCTTGCCACAAAACACTGAAGCTTTCTTT
CASSLPQNTEAFF
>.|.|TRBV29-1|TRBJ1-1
TGCAGCGTCACCGGGACTGCGAACACTGAAGCTTTCTTT
CSVTGTANTEAFF
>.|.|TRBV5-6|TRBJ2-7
TGTGCCAGCAGCCAATCGCCCAGCTACGAGCAGTACTTC
CASSQSPSYEQYF
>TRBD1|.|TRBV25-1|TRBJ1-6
TGTGCCAGCAGTGAGGACAGGGATAATTCACCCCTCCACTTT
CASSEDRDNSPLHF
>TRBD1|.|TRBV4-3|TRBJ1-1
TGCGCCAGCAGCCGAGGACAGGGGGTGACTGAAGCTTTCTTT
CASSRGQGVTEAFF
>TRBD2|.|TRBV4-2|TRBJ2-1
TGTGCCAGCAGCCAACCATCGGGACTAGCCTTGAGTGAGCAGTTCTTC
CASSQPSGLALSEQFF
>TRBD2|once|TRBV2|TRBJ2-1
TGTGCCAGCAGTGCGGAGGCTAGCGGGAATGAGCAGTTCTTC
CASSAEASGNEQFF
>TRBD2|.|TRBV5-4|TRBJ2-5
TGTGCCAGCAGCGGCTGGGGGGCGGGAGGAGGAGAGACCCAGTACTTC
CASSGWGAGGGETQYF
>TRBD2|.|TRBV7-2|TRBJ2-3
TGTGCCAGCAGCCAAGAACTAGCGGGGGCCCTTACGCAGTATTTT
CASSQELAGALTQYF
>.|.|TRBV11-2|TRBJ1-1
TGTGCCAGCAGCTTAGGGGGGGTTGGGGCTGAAGCTTTCTTT
CASSLGGVGAEAFF
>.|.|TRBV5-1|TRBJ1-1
TGCGCCAGCAGCTTTGGCGGCGTAAACACTGAAGCTTTCTTT
CASSFGGVNTEAFF
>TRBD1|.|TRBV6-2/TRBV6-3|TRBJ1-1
TGTGCCAGCAGTCACTGGGACAGGCCGGGGAACACTGAAGCTTTCTTT
CASSHWDRPGNTEAFF
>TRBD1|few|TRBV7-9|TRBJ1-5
TGTGCCAGCAGCTCGGGACAGGGAAGCAATCAGCCCCAGCATTTT
CASSSGQGSNQPQHF
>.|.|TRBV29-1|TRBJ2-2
TGCAGCGTTGAATTTGACAGACAAGGGGAGCTGTTTTTT
CSVEFDRQGELFF
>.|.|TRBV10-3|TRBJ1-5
TGTGCCATCAGTGAGTCGGGGGGGCCTCAGCCCCAGCATTTT
CAISESGGPQPQHF
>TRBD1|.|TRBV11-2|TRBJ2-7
TGTGCCAGCAGCTTAAGGGACAGGGGCCCCGAGCAGTACTTC
CASSLRDRGPEQYF
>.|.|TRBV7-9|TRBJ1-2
TGTGCCAGCAGCCTTATTTCCATCCTATACGGCTACACCTTC
CASSLISILYGYTF
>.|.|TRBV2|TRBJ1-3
TGTGCCAGCCGGGATGCCAGCTCTGGAAACACCATATATTTT
CASRDASSGNTIYF
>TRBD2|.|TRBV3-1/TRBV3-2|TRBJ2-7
TGTGCCAGCAGCCGAATACTAGCGGGAGTTTCCTACGAGCAGTACTTC
CASSRILAGVSYEQYF
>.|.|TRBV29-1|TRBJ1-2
TGCAGCGTCCAGGCCTGGGACACGACCTCCTATGGCTACACCTTC
CSVQAWDTTSYGYTF
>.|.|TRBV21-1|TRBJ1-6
TGTGCCAGCAGCAGGGACAGGGGAGAGGATTCACCCCTCCACTTT
CASSRDRGEDSPLHF
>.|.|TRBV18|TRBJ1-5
TGTGCCAGCTCACCTACAGAAAATCAGCCCCAGCATTTT
CASSPTENQPQHF
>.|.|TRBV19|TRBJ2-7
TGTGCCAGTAGTATACGGCTTGGGGAGAACGAGCAGTACTTC
CASSIRLGENEQYF
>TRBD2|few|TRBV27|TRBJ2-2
TGTGCCAGCGGTCGGCTAGCGGGAGGCAATCCCGGGGAGCTGTTTTTT
CASGRLAGGNPGELFF
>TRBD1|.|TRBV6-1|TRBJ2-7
TGTGCCAGCAGTGAATCACCGGGACAGATCTACGAGCAGTACTTC
CASSESPGQIYEQYF
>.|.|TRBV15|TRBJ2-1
TGTGCCACCAGCAGAGAACTAGTGCCGGACAATGAGCAGTTCTTC
CATSRELVPDNEQFF
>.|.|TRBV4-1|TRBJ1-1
TGCGCCAGCAGCCTGCAAGGTCGGGGGAACACTGAAGCTTTCTTT
CASSLQGRGNTEAFF
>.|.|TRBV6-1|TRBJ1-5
TGTGCCAGCAGTTCCGGGGGGGAAAGGCAGCCCCAGCATTTT
CASSSGGERQPQHF
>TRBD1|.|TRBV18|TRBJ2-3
TGTGCCAGCTCACCACGGCAGGGGGCAGCAGATACGCAGTATTTT
CASSPRQGAADTQYF
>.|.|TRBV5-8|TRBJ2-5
TGTGCCAGCAGCTTGGCGCCCGAACAGGGAGTGACCCAGTACTTC
CASSLAPEQGVTQYF
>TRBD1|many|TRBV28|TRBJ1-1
TGTGCCAGCAGTGACCGGACAGGGCATACTGAAGCTTTCTTT
CASSDRTGHTEAFF
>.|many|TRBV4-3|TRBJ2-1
TGCGCCAGCAGCCCCGTATCGGGAGCCCCCTTTAACAATGAGCAGTTCTTC
CASSPVSGAPFNNEQFF
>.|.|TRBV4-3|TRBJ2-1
TGCGCCAGCAGCCAAGAATGGGGCTTTGGATACAATGAGCAGTTCTTC
CASSQEWGFGYNEQFF
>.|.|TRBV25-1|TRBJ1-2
TGTGCCAGCAGTGATAGGTCGGAGAGGCTGGGCTACACCTTC
CASSDRSERLGYTF
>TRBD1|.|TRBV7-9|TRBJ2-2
TGTGCCAGCAGCAAAGGGACAGGGGGAACCGGGGAGCTGTTTTTT
CASSKGTGGTGELFF
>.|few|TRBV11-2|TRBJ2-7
TGTGCCAGCAGCTTAGCGGCAGGTACCTACGAGCAGTACTTC
CASSLAAGTYEQYF
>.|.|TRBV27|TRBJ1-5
TGTGCCAGCAGTTTCTCCAATCAGCCCCAGCATTTT
CASSFSNQPQHF